Listed below are T cell receptor beta chains from one sample, sequenced in a study of T cells in Graves' hyperthyroidism and ophthalmopathy. TCRdb ran MiXCR on the multiplex PCR reads and lists one entry per CDR3 protein. The sample carries some 560,000 distinct CDR3 sequences, 15% to 18% recorded once. Sequenced input: blood. All receptors come from a woman aged 30 to 39 with Graves' hyperthyroidism. The conserved cysteine and the conserved F or W are not part of the CDR3 here. Each record gives: J gene, V gene, CDR3 protein.

J gene: TRBJ2-7; V gene: TRBV10-2; CDR3 protein: ASNTGVAEQY
J gene: TRBJ1-1; V gene: TRBV20-1; CDR3 protein: SAPDRLNTEAF
J gene: TRBJ2-3; V gene: TRBV9; CDR3 protein: ASSAEISGSTDTRY
J gene: TRBJ2-7; V gene: TRBV6-1; CDR3 protein: ASSPLRGSYEQY
J gene: TRBJ1-1; V gene: TRBV18; CDR3 protein: ASSPLSSTEAF
J gene: TRBJ2-1; V gene: TRBV27; CDR3 protein: ASSGLAGGDNEQF
J gene: TRBJ2-7; V gene: TRBV6-1; CDR3 protein: ASSYFSSYEQY
J gene: TRBJ1-6; V gene: TRBV28; CDR3 protein: ASSQTGSSYNSPLH
J gene: TRBJ2-2; V gene: TRBV12-3/TRBV12-4; CDR3 protein: ASSFKTSGRTGELF
J gene: TRBJ2-7; V gene: TRBV10-3; CDR3 protein: AIRGATSYEQY
J gene: TRBJ1-1; V gene: TRBV11-2; CDR3 protein: ASSWVSPEAF
J gene: TRBJ2-3; V gene: TRBV5-1; CDR3 protein: ASSLAPTPGDTQY
J gene: TRBJ1-1; V gene: TRBV28; CDR3 protein: ASSGQGARTEAF
J gene: TRBJ2-5; V gene: TRBV7-7; CDR3 protein: ASSLPAEETQY
J gene: TRBJ2-7; V gene: TRBV9; CDR3 protein: ASSVGADDTYEQY
J gene: TRBJ2-7; V gene: TRBV11-3; CDR3 protein: ASSPRTSGSVGEQY
J gene: TRBJ2-1; V gene: TRBV20-1; CDR3 protein: SARLARNDPVFPNEQF
J gene: TRBJ1-1; V gene: TRBV10-1; CDR3 protein: ASSEFSGTFGEAF
J gene: TRBJ2-2; V gene: TRBV20-1; CDR3 protein: SVDRTSTGELF
J gene: TRBJ2-1; V gene: TRBV11-2; CDR3 protein: ASSLGVGSGGSYSYNEQF
J gene: TRBJ2-1; V gene: TRBV20-1; CDR3 protein: SATYRVQEQF
J gene: TRBJ1-4; V gene: TRBV7-9; CDR3 protein: ASSPRGSKGEKLF
J gene: TRBJ1-1; V gene: TRBV6-2/TRBV6-3; CDR3 protein: ASKDRGDTEAF
J gene: TRBJ1-2; V gene: TRBV20-1; CDR3 protein: SAAGAAIWFGYT
J gene: TRBJ2-1; V gene: TRBV12-3/TRBV12-4; CDR3 protein: ASSLAWASGRDEQF
J gene: TRBJ2-7; V gene: TRBV27; CDR3 protein: ASSLSPDSYEQY
J gene: TRBJ2-1; V gene: TRBV5-1; CDR3 protein: ASSLPAGSSYNEQF
J gene: TRBJ1-2; V gene: TRBV12-3/TRBV12-4; CDR3 protein: ASREPGTGNYGYT
J gene: TRBJ2-1; V gene: TRBV2; CDR3 protein: ASTGLAAYNEQF
J gene: TRBJ1-1; V gene: TRBV7-9; CDR3 protein: ASSSVSDTEAF
J gene: TRBJ1-1; V gene: TRBV2; CDR3 protein: ASSPALGAF
J gene: TRBJ2-1; V gene: TRBV7-9; CDR3 protein: ASSKAGTGFNEQF
J gene: TRBJ1-1; V gene: TRBV29-1; CDR3 protein: SVGVGALLTEAF
J gene: TRBJ1-3; V gene: TRBV29-1; CDR3 protein: SVGNRDRLSGNTIY
J gene: TRBJ2-7; V gene: TRBV4-2; CDR3 protein: ASSQGQGLSSYEQY
J gene: TRBJ2-1; V gene: TRBV24-1; CDR3 protein: ATTTGGPDNEQF
J gene: TRBJ2-4; V gene: TRBV7-9; CDR3 protein: ASSFIFGRALGIQY
J gene: TRBJ2-1; V gene: TRBV6-1; CDR3 protein: ARISGASGRNEQF
J gene: TRBJ2-7; V gene: TRBV30; CDR3 protein: AWSTGFSYEQY
J gene: TRBJ2-1; V gene: TRBV4-1; CDR3 protein: ASSQYPASGSYNEQF
J gene: TRBJ1-1; V gene: TRBV28; CDR3 protein: ASSSLRGVNTEAF
J gene: TRBJ2-6; V gene: TRBV3-1; CDR3 protein: ASSQGLRGSGANVLT
J gene: TRBJ2-7; V gene: TRBV6-1; CDR3 protein: ASTMGPRSGEQY
J gene: TRBJ2-2; V gene: TRBV24-1; CDR3 protein: ATSDTVDRGRPGELF
J gene: TRBJ2-3; V gene: TRBV27; CDR3 protein: ASSSSNTAATQY
J gene: TRBJ2-3; V gene: TRBV6-1; CDR3 protein: ASSPPGLAGGTDTQY
J gene: TRBJ1-1; V gene: TRBV7-2; CDR3 protein: ASSLNRQGVNTEAF
J gene: TRBJ2-7; V gene: TRBV6-5; CDR3 protein: ASSYRVGTASSEQY
J gene: TRBJ2-1; V gene: TRBV7-9; CDR3 protein: ASSYSGTRGEQF
J gene: TRBJ2-3; V gene: TRBV6-4; CDR3 protein: ASSDSGGTGTDTQY